This T cell receptor (beta chain) was captured in a study of T cell responses to AZD1222 COVID-19 vaccine (dated by TCRdb to the early 2020s). Concerning the study at large: A total of 233 trial participants underwent TCR sequencing, of whom roughly 210 received two doses of AZD1222 and about 25 received two doses of the MenACWY control vaccine. Trial participants were enrolled into age subgroups of 18-55, 56-69 and 70-plus years, which contained about 150, 28 and 57 TCR-sequenced participants, respectively. Here is what the overall study found, with its caveats: Spike-specific TCR breadth and depth rose significantly after two AZD1222 doses compared with day 0 and with MenACWY recipients. The whole spike protein was spanned by vaccine-associated CD4 TCRs, and dominant responses were seen in regions 160-218 and 743-854. Epitopes outside the regions mutated in the B.1.351 and B.1.1.7 variants were reportedly recognized by nearly half of the unique spike-specific TCRs. Conclusions about previously exposed vaccinees were limited because only a handful of AZD1222 recipients were SARS-CoV-2 seropositive at baseline. Participants were mostly white British, with more females than males. The authors suggested clonal diversity may have been underestimated. The 56-69-year group was small, and its depth increase did not reach significance, likely because of low power. Because no day 14 peak-response samples were available, the repertoires could be characterized only after the peak T cell response.

The CDR3 regions of human TCRbeta chains were analyzed by immunosequencing. Processing in the source paper ran as follows. Repertoire TCRs were matched against a reference library of SARS-CoV-2-specific TCRs generated with the MIRA antigen-specificity platform. Breadth was defined as the fraction of unique TCRs that were SARS-CoV-2-associated. Depth was defined as the fraction of total T cells that were SARS-CoV-2-associated. Using the MIRA data, each spike-specific TCR was assigned both to the spike region to which the TCR was reactive and to a CD4 or CD8 class. Log10-transformed breadth and depth values were compared by one-way ANOVA with Sidak's multiple comparisons tests. TCRdb carries this immuneACCESS record with in-frame sequences only. Its versions omit some clonotypes, under half of them owing to an unresolved V gene in the studies checked, with the rest unexplained. Clone size and the V and J calls come from that table; the DNA yielded D and trimming. The sample has approximately 150,000 clones on record, 94% of them singletons. The ten biggest clones cover approximately 4.6% of the sample.

V and J are truncated by 5 bases and 4 bases respectively, leaving an intervening sequence of 12 bases. The CDR3 covers 14 residues, taking in both the cysteine and the phenylalanine. Only the CDR3 portion is preserved as DNA: 42 bases, with reading frame beginning at the first base. CDR1 and CDR2 were assigned from the germline V gene as SGHAT and FQNNGV. A remark on this clone: Which antigen it targets is not known. No per-base quality is available; no much larger clone lies one base away.

Read against the paper, the sample's time point label means: about 28 days (+/-7) after the second vaccine dose. Because spike-specific TCR depth and breadth did not differ between the two schedules, AZD1222 recipients who got a second dose at roughly 4 weeks were pooled with those who got a second dose at roughly 12 weeks. Samples from vaccinated people were obtained from the UK trials COV001 and COV002, which included a single-blind randomized controlled phase 2/3 trial of AZD1222 (ChAdOx1 nCoV-19) in healthy adults. Trial participant PBMC samples were collected at day 0 and day 28 after the second dose for TCRbeta chain sequencing.

The material was peripheral blood, obtained 28 days after the second AZD1222 dose. The receptor's source is an adult who received the AZD1222 COVID-19 vaccine. The rearranged segments are TRBV11-2 and TRBJ1-5, with a weak D call of TRBD1 (5 bases match). The nucleotide sequence reads as follows: TGTGCCAGCAGCACTGGGACGAGGAATCAGCCCCAGCATTTT. Translated, it gives CASSTGTRNQPQHF. Supplemented by the reference TRBV11-2 and TRBJ1-5 proteins around the CDR3, the complete variable domain is EAGVAQSPRYKIIEKRQSVAFWCNPISGHATLYWYQQILGQGPKLLIQFQNNGVVDDSQLPKDRFSAERLKGVDSTLKIQPAKLEDSAVYLCASSTGTRNQPQHFGDGTRLSIL.